This paragraph reports one T cell receptor beta chain. This clone came up once. The target of this receptor is not known. Base qualities were left out, and no much larger clone turns up one base away. The sample's time point label, decoded: 2014-2015 season, 7 days after vaccination. Adults received seasonal inactivated influenza vaccine (Fluvarix), and TCRB sequencing tracked sorted blood CD4 subsets before and after vaccination. To be eligible, subjects had to live in the community and must not have received influenza vaccine in the previous 6 months. Reasons for exclusion included contraindications to influenza vaccine, substance abuse, HIV/AIDS, active malignancy, immunomodulatory medication, and active illness such as respiratory infection. At each time point, somewhere between about 35 and 100 mL of blood was taken. Circulating Tfh were defined as non-naive CD4+CXCR5+PD-1+ cells, and these cells were sorted into ICOS+CD38+ and ICOS-CD38- fractions. PBMC were isolated using Ficoll-Paque PLUS or SepMate separation. Cell subsets were sorted from PBMC on a BD FACS Aria before DNA extraction.

Library construction relied on the immunoSEQ multiplex PCR assay. Adaptive Biotechnologies handled the TCRB amplification, library preparation, sequencing and preliminary bioinformatics at Survey level resolution. For TCRB sequencing, genomic DNA from sorted cTfh populations was amplified by multiplex PCR. On the study's bioinformatics: Clonality was calculated in R as 1 minus normalized Shannon entropy, and the Gini index was computed with the R package ineq. To get the overlap score, the summed counts of shared sequences were divided by the total counts of all sequences in both of the compared samples. Shared-clonotype significance used Fisher's exact test assuming a theoretical repertoire of 10^7 TCRB sequences. Held by TCRdb, this immuneACCESS table contains in-frame sequences only and omits some clones. Under half of the omission traces to an unresolved V gene where checked; the cause of the rest is unknown. V and J calls and clone size are those listed in that table; D and trimming were worked out from the DNA. The sample yields over 7,000 clones; roughly 80% were counted once. In total, the top ten clones hold 3.6% of the sample.

The entry originates in a study of follicular helper T cells after annual influenza vaccination (dated by TCRdb to about 2017). General notes on the study: Blood was collected on days 0, 7 and 28 after each seasonal influenza vaccination. Samples from 2013-2014 were cryopreserved, whereas samples from about 2015 were processed immediately after collection. One week after vaccination, a second recruited cohort of 12 subjects (Table S1) displayed a similar ICOS+CD38+ cTfh response. Some subjects were followed across successive annual vaccinations spanning the 2013-2014, 2014-2015 and 2015-2016 seasons to study recall of cTfh clones. Multi-year samples were available for six subjects, with four spanning two vaccination seasons and two spanning three seasons. Paper-wide results and their limitations: With successive annual vaccinations, a recurrent oligoclonal ICOS+CD38+ cTfh response was recalled, and this response contained tetramer and AIM influenza-specific clonotypes. ICOS+CD38+ cTfh clonality correlated with the frequency of that population, and its change correlated with the change in circulating plasmablast frequency. Rare clonotypes could not be sampled because productive TCRB sequences were recovered from only about 9-20% of the analyzed cells. Day 7 ICOS+CD38+ clones were most often found later in ICOS-CD38- cTfh, suggesting that subset may serve as a memory reservoir.

Trimming leaves V shorter by 6 bases and J shorter by 4 bases, with the junction holding 8 bases beyond the gene matches. For CDR1 and CDR2, the germline V gene lists KGHSH and LQKENI. The CDR3 starts with the cysteine, ends with the phenylalanine, and has 14 residues. Only CDR3 DNA is held: 42 bases, read in frame from base 1. The sequence came from an adult who received the influenza vaccine. Rearrangement joined TRBV18 to TRBJ2-7; TRBD2 matches 8 bases in the middle. The sample here was CXCR5+ CD38- circulating T follicular helper cells from blood, taken 7 days after influenza vaccination. In light of the paper, this sample's cell subset or site label describes: circulating Tfh, non-naive CD4+CXCR5+PD-1+ (ICOS+CD38+ or ICOS-CD38-). The CDR3 region reads CASSPASGRYEQYF. The DNA sequence is given as TGTGCCAGCTCCCCAGCTAGCGGGCGGTACGAGCAGTACTTC. When the CDR3 is completed using the reference TRBV18 and TRBJ2-7 genes on either side, the full variable domain is NAGVMQNPRHLVRRRGQEARLRCSPMKGHSHVYWYRQLPEEGLKFMVYLQKENIIDESGMPKERFSAEFPKEGPSILRIQQVVRGDSAAYFCASSPASGRYEQYFGPGTRLTVT.